Listed below are T cell receptor beta chains from one sample, sequenced in a study of metastatic and nonmetastatic thyroid tumors. TCRdb used MiXCR to call clones anew from the PCR reads. The sample has under 20,000 clones; roughly 25% are singletons. Specimen: blood. These receptors all come from a male donor with papillary thyroid cancer or a benign thyroid nodule (not recorded which). Some clones in this sample may be carry-over from other donors' samples. CDR3s include the opening cysteine and the closing phenylalanine or tryptophan. A D gene is named only where the DNA matches it firmly. Part of the rows lack a size; the others show once, few, many or a class for expanded clones.

>-|TRBD1|TRBJ2-7|TRBV19
TGTGCCAGTAGTATCTCGGTACAGGGGTCCTACGAGCAGTACTTC
CASSISVQGSYEQYF
>many|-|TRBJ2-2|TRBV29-1
TGCAGCGTTGAAAAGGTCGGCACCGGGGAGCTGTTTTTT
CSVEKVGTGELFF
>-|TRBD2|TRBJ2-1|TRBV6-1
TGTGCCAGCAGTGAAACTAGCGGGAGGGAGTACAATGAGCAGTTCTTC
CASSETSGREYNEQFF
>-|-|TRBJ2-7|TRBV5-1
TGCGCCAGCAGCTTGGTCGGGCCTTCTACCCAGCAGTACTTC
CASSLVGPSTQQYF
>-|TRBD1|TRBJ2-1|TRBV11-1
TGTGCCAGCAGCTCCCGACAGGGGCCCTACAATGAGCAGTTCTTC
CASSSRQGPYNEQFF
>medium-sized|-|TRBJ2-7|TRBV4-3
TGCGCCAGCAGCCAAGAGGTGACAGTAGCCTACGAGCAGTACTTC
CASSQEVTVAYEQYF
>many|-|TRBJ2-1|TRBV20-1
TGCAGTGCTAGAGATTACAATGAGCAGTTCTTC
CSARDYNEQFF
>medium-sized|-|TRBJ1-6|TRBV12-3/TRBV12-4
TGTGCCAGCAGCACAGAGGGACGGATTAATTCACCCCTCCACTTT
CASSTEGRINSPLHF
>once|TRBD1|TRBJ1-2|TRBV20-1
TGCAGTGCTAGGAATTCTCGACAGGGCTACTATGGCTACACCTTC
CSARNSRQGYYGYTF
>-|-|TRBJ1-4|TRBV7-9
TGTGCCAGCAGCTTAACCCAGCTATCTAATGAAAAACTGTTTTTT
CASSLTQLSNEKLFF
>few|-|TRBJ2-7|TRBV6-1
TGTGCCAGCAGTTCTTACGACGGATTTTACGAGCAGTACTTC
CASSSYDGFYEQYF
>-|TRBD1|TRBJ1-2|TRBV6-1
TGTGCCAGCAGTCAGACAGGGCGTCGAGGATATGGCTACACCTTC
CASSQTGRRGYGYTF
>medium-sized|-|TRBJ2-3|TRBV20-1
TGCAGTGCTATCAGAGGGGGAAGGGCAGATACGCAGTATTTT
CSAIRGGRADTQYF